A selection of T cell receptor beta chains follows, all from one sample in a study of CD4 and CD8 cells across lung adenocarcinoma regions. TCRdb independently ran MiXCR on the PCR reads; one entry per CDR3 protein. The sample contains 14,000 or so distinct CDR3 sequences, approximately 44% of which appear only once. Sequencing input: CD4+ T cells from the center of a lung tumor. The receptors here all came from a male donor with lung adenocarcinoma. The CD4 and CD8 labels of this study may be unreliable. CDR3s include the opening cysteine and the closing phenylalanine or tryptophan. D genes are given only for firm matches. Not every row has a clone size; where given, it reads once, few, many or a size class.

D gene,V gene,clone size,J gene,CDR3 DNA,CDR3 protein
NA,TRBV14,NA,TRBJ2-1,TGTGCCAGCAGCCGAGAGATCGGGTTTGGCTACAATGAGCAGTTCTTC,CASSREIGFGYNEQFF
TRBD1,TRBV6-1,NA,TRBJ1-2,TGTGCCAGCAGCCGAAGGTACGTGGGGACAGGGCTTGACAACTATGGCTACACCTTC,CASSRRYVGTGLDNYGYTF
NA,TRBV6-1,NA,TRBJ2-4,TGTGCGGGGAGTGGGGGGCGTGGCCCGGATACGCAGTACTTC,CAGSGGRGPDTQYF
TRBD2,TRBV27,medium-sized,TRBJ2-1,TGTGCCAGCAGTTTAATTCAGGGACTAGCGGGAACAACTGATGAGCAGTTCTTC,CASSLIQGLAGTTDEQFF
TRBD1,TRBV10-2,NA,TRBJ2-1,TGCGCCAGCAGTACAGGGGTTTCCTACGAGCAGTTCTTC,CASSTGVSYEQFF
NA,TRBV4-1,many,TRBJ2-7,TGCGCCAGCAGCACTTTTTGGGGCTACGAGCAGTACTTC,CASSTFWGYEQYF
TRBD2,TRBV11-2,NA,TRBJ2-1,TGTGCCAGCAGCTTAGGGGCGGGAGGTTCCAATGAGCAGTTCTTC,CASSLGAGGSNEQFF
NA,TRBV27,NA,TRBJ2-3,TGTGCCAGCAGTGGAATCGGGACACTCCTCACAGAGACGCAGTATTTC,CASSGIGTLLTETQYF
NA,TRBV6-4,NA,TRBJ2-5,TGTGCCGGGGGGGTCGGGGGCCGGGATGAAGATACCCAGTACTTC,CAGGVGGRDEDTQYF
TRBD2,TRBV6-9,many,TRBJ2-3,TGTGCCAGCAGTTACCTAGCGGGAGCTCCCGAGACAGATACGCAGTATTTT,CASSYLAGAPETDTQYF
TRBD1,TRBV11-3,once,TRBJ2-1,TGTGCCAGCAGCCCCGGGCAGGGGACAGGGCTCAATGAGCAGTTCTTC,CASSPGQGTGLNEQFF
NA,TRBV4-1,NA,TRBJ2-5,TGCGCCAGCAGCGAAAGCAGGGTACAAGAGACCCAGTACTTC,CASSESRVQETQYF
TRBD2,TRBV6-4,many,TRBJ2-3,TGTGCCAGCAGTTCGCTAGCGGGAGGCACAGATACGCAGTATTTT,CASSSLAGGTDTQYF
TRBD2,TRBV10-1,medium-sized,TRBJ2-1,TGCGCCAGCAGTGAGGTTAGCGGGAGTTGGAATGAGCAGTTCTTC,CASSEVSGSWNEQFF
TRBD2,TRBV6-1,medium-sized,TRBJ2-1,TGTGCCAGCGAGGGAACTAGCGGGAGGTTTGAGCAGTTCTTC,CASEGTSGRFEQFF
TRBD1,TRBV4-1,many,TRBJ2-1,TGCGCCAGCAGCCAATCCTCCTCCGGGGACAGGGGCTACAATGAGCAGTTCTTC,CASSQSSSGDRGYNEQFF
NA,TRBV12-3/TRBV12-4,NA,TRBJ2-4,TGTGCCAGCGTCGACGGGGCGCTGACAGATATGCAGTATTTC,CASVDGALTDMQYF
NA,TRBV27,NA,TRBJ1-6,TGTGCCAGCAGTTTAAGGAGGGATCCCTATAATTCACCCCTCCACTTT,CASSLRRDPYNSPLHF
NA,TRBV27,NA,TRBJ2-5,TGTGCCAGCAGGGGAGTCGGGGGCCGCGTCCAAGAGACGCAGTACTTC,CASRGVGGRVQETQYF
TRBD2,TRBV6-1,medium-sized,TRBJ2-1,TGTGCCAGCTGGAGGGCGGGGGGATACAATGAGCAGTTCTTC,CASWRAGGYNEQFF
NA,TRBV5-1,many,TRBJ1-1,TGCGCCAGCAGCTTGGGGGCTGAAGCTTTCTTT,CASSLGAEAFF
TRBD1,TRBV6-1,few,TRBJ1-6,TGTGCCAGCAACCCACCCGGGACAGGGTATTCACCCCTCCACTTT,CASNPPGTGYSPLHF